This T cell receptor (beta chain) was sequenced for a study of graft-versus-host responses after intestinal transplantation. Findings and caveats of the study: There were GvH clones found in recipient marrow, and some of them appeared first in ileum or blood.

Trimming shortened V by 2 bases and J by 4 bases, and 32 bases separated the two germline ends. This CDR3 is 21 amino acids long. CDR1 and CDR2 from the germline V gene are SGHVS and FNYEAQ. Assay: immunoSEQ multiplex PCR; the TCRdb copy retains only in-frame clones and omits some. The repertoire holds about 85,000 clones, roughly 90% seen once, with around 7.6% in the top ten. Notes on this clone: The antigen remains unidentified.

This sequence joins TRBV7-6 and TRBJ1-1, with D unresolved. The sample consisted of unstimulated CD8+ T cells sorted from spleen or lymph node cells, taken before transplant. This receptor was taken from a human donor who was the organ donor for an intestinal transplant. CDR3 loop: CASSLFPPDPAGYQVATEAFF. The CDR3, as DNA: TGTGCCAGCAGCTTATTCCCCCCCGACCCCGCAGGTTACCAAGTCGCCACTGAAGCTTTCTTT.